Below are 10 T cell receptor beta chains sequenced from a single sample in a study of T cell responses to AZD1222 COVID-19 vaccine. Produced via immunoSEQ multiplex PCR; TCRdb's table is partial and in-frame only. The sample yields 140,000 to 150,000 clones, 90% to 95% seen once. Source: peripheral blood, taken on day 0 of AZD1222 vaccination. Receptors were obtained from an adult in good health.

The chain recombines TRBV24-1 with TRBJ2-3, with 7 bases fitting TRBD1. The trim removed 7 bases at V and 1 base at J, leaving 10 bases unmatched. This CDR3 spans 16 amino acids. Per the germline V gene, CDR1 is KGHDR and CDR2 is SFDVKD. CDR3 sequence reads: CATRRGQFLCTDTQYF. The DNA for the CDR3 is TGTGCCACCAGGAGGGGACAGTTCCTTTGCACAGATACGCAGTATTTT.

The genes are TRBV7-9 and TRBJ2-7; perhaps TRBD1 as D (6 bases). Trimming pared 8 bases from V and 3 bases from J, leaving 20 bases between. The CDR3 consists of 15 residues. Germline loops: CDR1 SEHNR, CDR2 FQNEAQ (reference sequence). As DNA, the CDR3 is TGTGCCAGCGTTAGGACAGCCCCTGGGTACTACGAGCAGTACTTC. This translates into CASVRTAPGYYEQYF.

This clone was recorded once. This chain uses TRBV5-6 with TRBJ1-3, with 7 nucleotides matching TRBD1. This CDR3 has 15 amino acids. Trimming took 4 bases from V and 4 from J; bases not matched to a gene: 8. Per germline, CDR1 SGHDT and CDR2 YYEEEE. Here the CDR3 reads CASSPATGSGNTIYF. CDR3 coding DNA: TGTGCCAGCAGCCCCGCGACAGGGTCAGGAAACACCATATATTTT.

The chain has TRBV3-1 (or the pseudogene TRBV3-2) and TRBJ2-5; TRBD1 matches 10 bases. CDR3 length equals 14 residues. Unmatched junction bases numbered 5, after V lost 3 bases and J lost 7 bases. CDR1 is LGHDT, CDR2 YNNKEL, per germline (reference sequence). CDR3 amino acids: CASSQTGGTGTQYF. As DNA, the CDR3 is TGTGCCAGCAGCCAGACAGGGGGCACTGGGACCCAGTACTTC.

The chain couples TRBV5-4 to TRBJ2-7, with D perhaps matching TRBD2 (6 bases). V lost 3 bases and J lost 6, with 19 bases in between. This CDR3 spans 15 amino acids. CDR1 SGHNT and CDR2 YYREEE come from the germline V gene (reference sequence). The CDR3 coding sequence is TGTGCCAGCAGCTCGCCGGGAGCGGAGGCTGGCGAGCAGTACTTC. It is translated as CASSSPGAEAGEQYF.

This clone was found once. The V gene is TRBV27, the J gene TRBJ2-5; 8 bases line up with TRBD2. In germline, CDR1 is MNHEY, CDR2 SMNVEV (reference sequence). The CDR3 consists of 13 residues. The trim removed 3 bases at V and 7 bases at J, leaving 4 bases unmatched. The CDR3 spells CASSFGGDGTQYF. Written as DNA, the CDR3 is TGTGCCAGCAGTTTCGGGGGGGACGGGACCCAGTACTTC.

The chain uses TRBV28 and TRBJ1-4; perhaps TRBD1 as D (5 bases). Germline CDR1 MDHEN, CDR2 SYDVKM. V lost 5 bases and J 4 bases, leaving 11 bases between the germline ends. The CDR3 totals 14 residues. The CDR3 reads CASSPTDYNEKLFF. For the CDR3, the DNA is TGTGCCAGCAGTCCGACAGATTATAATGAAAAACTGTTTTTT.

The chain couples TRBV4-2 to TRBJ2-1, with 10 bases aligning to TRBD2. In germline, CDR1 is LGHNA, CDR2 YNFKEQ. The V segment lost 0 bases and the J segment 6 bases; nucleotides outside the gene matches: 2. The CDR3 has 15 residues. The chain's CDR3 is CASSQESGGANEQFF. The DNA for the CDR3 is TGTGCCAGCAGCCAAGAAAGCGGGGGGGCCAATGAGCAGTTCTTC.

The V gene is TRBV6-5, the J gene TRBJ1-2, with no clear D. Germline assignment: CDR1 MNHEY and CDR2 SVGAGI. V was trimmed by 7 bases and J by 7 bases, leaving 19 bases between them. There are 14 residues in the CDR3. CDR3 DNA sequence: TGTGCCAGCACCCACCGAGGTAGGCCTACTGGCTACACCTTC. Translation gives CASTHRGRPTGYTF.

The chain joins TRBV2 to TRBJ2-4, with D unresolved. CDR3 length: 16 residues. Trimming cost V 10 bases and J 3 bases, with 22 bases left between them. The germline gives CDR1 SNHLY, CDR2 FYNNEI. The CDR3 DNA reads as TGTGCCATCCCAAGCCCAATTCGGCGGTACAAAAACATTCAGTACTTC. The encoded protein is CAIPSPIRRYKNIQYF.